The source of this TCR beta chain is a study of blood T cell repertoires in COVID-19. Across the study: The analysed material was cDNA or gDNA that came from T cells, B-cell-depleted T cells, or PBMCs.

In the original workflow: By means of reference gene primer amplification, nucleated cell counts were estimated. Assay: immunoSEQ multiplex PCR; the TCRdb copy retains only in-frame clones and omits some. For V, J and clone size, that table is used; D and trimming come from the DNA. The sample consists of about 39,000 clones, 80% to 90% of them appearing once. Looked up from germline, CDR1 is WSHSY and CDR2 is SAAADI. The CDR3 consists of 16 residues. Trimming removed 6 bases from V and 5 bases from J, with 20 bases in between. The sequenced material came from peripheral blood. The TCR was taken from a man between 40 and 49 years old with active COVID-19. This sequence joins TRBV10-2 and TRBJ2-1, with TRBD2 as a possible D gene (5 bases). CDR3 sequence reads: CASRLLRTPGDNEQFF. CDR3 in DNA: TGCGCCAGCAGATTACTTAGGACTCCTGGCGACAATGAGCAGTTCTTC.